What follows are 7 T cell receptor beta chains derived from one specimen sequenced in a study of blood T cell repertoires in COVID-19. Data came from immunoSEQ multiplex PCR; TCRdb stores just in-frame clones and leaves some out. Here the sample spans about 220,000 clones, 90% being singletons. The sequencing sample was made of PBMCs or T cells enriched from blood (not recorded which). Source of these receptors: a man aged 30-40 years who had been exposed to COVID-19.

The chain is built from TRBV14 and TRBJ2-3; D is undetermined. V lost 1 base, J lost 4 bases, and 6 bases lay in between. This CDR3 region has 13 residues. The germline V gene has CDR1 SGHDN and CDR2 FVKESK. The CDR3 DNA follows: TGTGCCAGCAGCCAAGTTTCCGCAGATACGCAGTATTTT. Encoded protein: CASSQVSADTQYF.

V and J are TRBV4-1 and TRBJ2-3; 7 bases align to TRBD1. This CDR3 is built from 18 residues. The V and J ends lost 5 bases and 2 bases, in that order; junction bases with no gene match: 16. Per germline, CDR1 MGHRA and CDR2 YSYEKL. The CDR3 loop reads CASSFHSRDSENTDTQYF. The CDR3 nucleotides read TGCGCCAGCAGCTTTCACTCCCGGGACAGCGAAAACACAGATACGCAGTATTTT.

This chain joins TRBV9 and TRBJ1-4; TRBD1 aligns across 9 bases. The V and J ends lost 4 bases and 0 bases, in that order; junction bases with no gene match: 4. CDR1 is SGDLS, CDR2 YYNGEE, per germline. The CDR3 runs 16 residues. CDR3 region: CASSSGQGATNEKLFF. In DNA form, the CDR3 reads TGTGCCAGCAGCTCGGGACAGGGCGCAACTAATGAAAAACTGTTTTTT.

V is TRBV5-3 and J is TRBJ2-2; a weak D match, TRBD2 (5 bases). TRBV5-3 is assigned to the ORF class and has an uncertain function. V gave up 3 bases and J gave up 5 bases, with 17 bases separating them. The CDR3 runs to 16 residues. The CDR3 DNA sequence: TGTGCCAGAAGCTCCAAGACCTACGGGAAGACCGGGGAGCTGTTTTTT. Translating gives CARSSKTYGKTGELFF.

The chain carries TRBV5-6 and TRBJ1-6; a possible D gene is TRBD1 (6 bases). Germline V CDR1 and CDR2: SGHDT, YYEEEE. The CDR3 sequence is 14 residues long. The ends were cut back, 4 bases at V and 7 bases at J, with 12 bases in the middle. CDR3 amino acids: CASSQGTRNSPLHF. CDR3 bases: TGTGCCAGCAGCCAAGGGACAAGGAATTCACCCCTCCACTTT.

The chain couples TRBV2 to TRBJ2-2; 8 nucleotides match TRBD2. The CDR3 loop spans 14 amino acids. Germline CDR1 SNHLY, CDR2 FYNNEI. The V segment lost 9 bases and the J segment 1 base; nucleotides outside the gene matches: 4. CDR3 region: CASKAGGNTGELFF. The CDR3 nucleotides are TGTGCCAGTAAGGCGGGGGGGAACACCGGGGAGCTGTTTTTT.

The chain employs TRBV7-9 and TRBJ1-2, with a tentative D call TRBD1 (5 bases). This CDR3 has 14 amino acids. V lost 5 bases and J lost 4, with 14 bases in between. Germline V CDR1 and CDR2: SEHNR, FQNEAQ (reference sequence). The CDR3: CASSLLTGPYGYTF. The CDR3 DNA follows: TGTGCCAGCAGCCTCTTAACAGGACCCTATGGCTACACCTTC.